Only a few counts were recorded for the clone carrying this T cell receptor (beta chain). Its antigen is currently unknown. Samples each yielded at least 6 micrograms of total RNA. Trimming cost V 2 bases and J 2 bases; bases outside gene matches: 5. The germline CDR1 and CDR2 sequences are MGHRA and YSYEKL. This CDR3 contains 15 residues. Sample-barcoded 5' priming and a J-beta primer mix drove a second PCR of roughly 6 to 12 cycles. Each cDNA molecule, via a template-switch adaptor with 12 random nucleotides, was tagged. One entry per CDR3 protein results from TCRdb running MiXCR on the 5' RACE reads. The sample consists of about 1,500,000 distinct CDR3 sequences, approximately 40% of them appearing once. These data come from a study of blood T cells in healthy people across ages. General study results and limits: Higher diversity, along with more naive CD4+ cells, distinguished long-lived donors from aged donors. Age advanced and TCR beta diversity per million T cells fell, roughly linearly.

This sequence joins TRBV4-1 and TRBJ2-7; the match to TRBD1 covers 8 bases. The receptor's source is a woman under 30 in good health. The specimen was blood. This chain's CDR3 is CASSQLPGQAYEQYF. The DNA for the CDR3 is TGCGCCAGCAGCCAATTACCGGGACAGGCCTACGAGCAGTACTTC.